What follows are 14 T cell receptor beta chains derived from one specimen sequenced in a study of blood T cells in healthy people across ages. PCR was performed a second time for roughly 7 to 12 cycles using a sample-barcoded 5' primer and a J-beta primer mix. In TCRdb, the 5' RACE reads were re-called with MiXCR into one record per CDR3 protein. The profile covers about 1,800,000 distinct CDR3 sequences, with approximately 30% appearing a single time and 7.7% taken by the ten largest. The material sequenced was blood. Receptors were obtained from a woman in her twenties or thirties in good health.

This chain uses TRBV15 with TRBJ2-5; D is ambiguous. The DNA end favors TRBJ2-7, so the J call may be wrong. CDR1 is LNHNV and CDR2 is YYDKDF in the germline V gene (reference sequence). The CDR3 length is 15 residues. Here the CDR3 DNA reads TGTGCCACCAGCAGAGATGTGAGTAGCTTGCACGAGCAGTACTTC. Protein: CATSRDVSSLHEQYF.

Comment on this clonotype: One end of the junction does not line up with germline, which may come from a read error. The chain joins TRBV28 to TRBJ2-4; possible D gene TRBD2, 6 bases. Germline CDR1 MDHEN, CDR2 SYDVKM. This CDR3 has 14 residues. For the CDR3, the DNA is TGTACCAGCAGTATCGGGGGAGCCAAAAACATTCAGTACTTC. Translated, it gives CTSSIGGAKNIQYF. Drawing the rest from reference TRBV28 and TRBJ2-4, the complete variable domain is DVKVTQSSRYLVKRTGEKVFLECVQDMDHENMFWYRQDPGLGLRLIYFSYDVKMKEKGDIPEGYSVSREKKERFSLILESASTNQTSMYLCTSSIGGAKNIQYFGAGTRLSVL.

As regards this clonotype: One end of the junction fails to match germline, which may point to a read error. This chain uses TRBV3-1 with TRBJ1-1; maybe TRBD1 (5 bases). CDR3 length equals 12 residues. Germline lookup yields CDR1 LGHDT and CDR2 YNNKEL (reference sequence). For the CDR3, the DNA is TGTGCCGGCAGCCTATCGGGGGCTGAAGCTTTCTTT. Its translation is CAGSLSGAEAFF. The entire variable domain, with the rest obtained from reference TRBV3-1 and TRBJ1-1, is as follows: DTAVSQTPKYLVTQMGNDKSIKCEQNLGHDTMYWYKQDSKKFLKIMFSYNNKELIINETVPNRFSPKSPDKAHLNLHINSLELGDSAVYFCAGSLSGAEAFFGQGTRLTVV.

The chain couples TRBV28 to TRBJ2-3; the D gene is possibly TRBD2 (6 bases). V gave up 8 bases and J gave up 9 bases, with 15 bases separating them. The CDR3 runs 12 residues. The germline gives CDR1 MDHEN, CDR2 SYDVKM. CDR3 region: CASGGSGLTQYF. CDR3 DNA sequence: TGTGCCAGCGGGGGGTCAGGCTTAACGCAGTATTTT.

CDR3 sequence: CASSDLPGNQPQHF. CDR3 coding DNA: TGTGCCAGCAGTGACCTCCCGGGAAATCAGCCCCAGCATTTT. V and J are TRBV25-1 and TRBJ1-5, with D unclear. This CDR3 comprises 14 residues. Germline loops: CDR1 MGHDK, CDR2 SYGVNS. Trimming removed 3 bases at V and 4 bases at J, with 10 bases between.

The CDR3 DNA is TGTGCCAGCAGCCCCGGGGGACTTCAGTACTTC. Translating it yields CASSPGGLQYF. V usage is TRBV7-6 and J usage is TRBJ2-5, with TRBD2 as a possible D gene (6 bases). Per the germline V gene, CDR1 is SGHVS and CDR2 is FNYEAQ. CDR3 length: 11 amino acids. Trimming pared 5 bases from V and 11 bases from J, leaving 12 bases between.

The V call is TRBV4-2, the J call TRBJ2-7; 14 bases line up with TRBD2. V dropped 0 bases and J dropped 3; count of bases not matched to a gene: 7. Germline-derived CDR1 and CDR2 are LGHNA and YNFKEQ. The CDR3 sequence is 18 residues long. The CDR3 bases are TGTGCCAGCAGCCAAGAGGTTTTGACTAGCGGGGGGGTCTACGAGCAGTACTTC. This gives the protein CASSQEVLTSGGVYEQYF.

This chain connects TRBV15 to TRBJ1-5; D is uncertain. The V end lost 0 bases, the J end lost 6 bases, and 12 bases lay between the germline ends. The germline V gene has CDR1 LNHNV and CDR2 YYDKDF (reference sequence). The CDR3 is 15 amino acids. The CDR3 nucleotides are TGTGCCACCAGCAGAGATCGGAGGGCAGGTCAGCCCCAGCATTTT. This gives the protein CATSRDRRAGQPQHF.

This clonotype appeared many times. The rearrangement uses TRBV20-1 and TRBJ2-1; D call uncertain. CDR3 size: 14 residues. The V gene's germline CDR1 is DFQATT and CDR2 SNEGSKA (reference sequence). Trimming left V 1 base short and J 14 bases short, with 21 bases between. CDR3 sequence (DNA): TGCAGTGCTAGAGGCCCCGATCAGGCCTTTTTGAAGTTCTTC. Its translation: CSARGPDQAFLKFF.

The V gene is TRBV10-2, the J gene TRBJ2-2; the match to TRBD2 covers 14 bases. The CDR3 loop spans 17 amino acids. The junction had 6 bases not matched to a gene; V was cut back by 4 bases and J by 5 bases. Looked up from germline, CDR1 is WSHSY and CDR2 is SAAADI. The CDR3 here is CASSGLAGGRGTGELFF. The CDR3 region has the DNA TGCGCCAGCAGTGGACTAGCGGGGGGGCGAGGGACCGGGGAGCTGTTTTTT.

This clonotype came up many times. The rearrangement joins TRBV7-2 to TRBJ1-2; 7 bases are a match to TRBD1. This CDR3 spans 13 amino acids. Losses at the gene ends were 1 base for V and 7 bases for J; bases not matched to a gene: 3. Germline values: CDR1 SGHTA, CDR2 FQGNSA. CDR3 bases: TGTGCCAGCAGCTTAGGAGGGGGCGGTGGCTACACCTTC. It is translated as CASSLGGGGGYTF. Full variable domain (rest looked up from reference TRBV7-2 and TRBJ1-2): GAGVSQSPSNKVTEKGKDVELRCDPISGHTALYWYRQSLGQGLEFLIYFQGNSAPDKSGLPSDRFSAERTGGSVSTLTIQRTQQEDSAVYLCASSLGGGGGYTFGSGTRLTVV.

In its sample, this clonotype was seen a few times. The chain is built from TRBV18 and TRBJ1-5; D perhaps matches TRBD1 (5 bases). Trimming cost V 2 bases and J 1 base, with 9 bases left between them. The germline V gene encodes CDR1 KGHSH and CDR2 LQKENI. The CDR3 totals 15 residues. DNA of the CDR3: TGTGCCAGCTCACCAATCCAGGGCAGCAATCAGCCCCAGCATTTT. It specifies CASSPIQGSNQPQHF. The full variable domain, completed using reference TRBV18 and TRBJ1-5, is NAGVMQNPRHLVRRRGQEARLRCSPMKGHSHVYWYRQLPEEGLKFMVYLQKENIIDESGMPKERFSAEFPKEGPSILRIQQVVRGDSAAYFCASSPIQGSNQPQHFGDGTRLSIL.

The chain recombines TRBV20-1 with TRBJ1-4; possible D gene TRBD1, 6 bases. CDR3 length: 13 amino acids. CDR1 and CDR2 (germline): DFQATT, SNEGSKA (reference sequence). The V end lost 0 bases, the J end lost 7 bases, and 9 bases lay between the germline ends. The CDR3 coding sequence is TGCAGTGCTAGAGAAGGGGGAGGTGAAAAACTGTTTTTT. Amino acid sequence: CSAREGGGEKLFF.

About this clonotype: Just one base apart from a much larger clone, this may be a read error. CDR3 in amino acids: CSVARGGSNEQYF. CDR3 DNA sequence: TGCAGCGTTGCTCGGGGGGGAAGCAATGAGCAGTACTTC. The chain carries TRBV29-1 and TRBJ2-5; the match to TRBD2 covers 8 bases. Germline V gene lookup returns CDR1 SQVTM and CDR2 ANQGSEA. With V trimmed by 4 bases and J by 11 bases, 12 bases remained unmatched. This CDR3 is built from 13 residues.